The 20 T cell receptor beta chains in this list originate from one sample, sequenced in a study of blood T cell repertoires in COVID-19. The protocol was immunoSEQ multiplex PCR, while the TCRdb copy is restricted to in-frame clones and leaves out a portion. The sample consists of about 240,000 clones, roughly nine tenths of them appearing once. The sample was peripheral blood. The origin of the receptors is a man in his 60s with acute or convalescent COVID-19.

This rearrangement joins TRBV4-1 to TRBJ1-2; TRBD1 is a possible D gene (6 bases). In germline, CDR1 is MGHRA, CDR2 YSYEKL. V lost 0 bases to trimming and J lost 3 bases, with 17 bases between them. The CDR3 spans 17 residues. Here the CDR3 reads CASSQDSKGVFYYGYTF. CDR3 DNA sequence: TGCGCCAGCAGCCAAGATAGTAAGGGGGTGTTCTACTATGGCTACACCTTC.

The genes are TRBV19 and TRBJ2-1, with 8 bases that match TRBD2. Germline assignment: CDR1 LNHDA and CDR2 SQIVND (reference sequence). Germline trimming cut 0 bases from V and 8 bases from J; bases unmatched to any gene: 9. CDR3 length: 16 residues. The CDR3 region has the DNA TGTGCCAGTAGTATAGACTGGACTAGCTGGTTCCATGAGCAGTTCTTC. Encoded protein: CASSIDWTSWFHEQFF.

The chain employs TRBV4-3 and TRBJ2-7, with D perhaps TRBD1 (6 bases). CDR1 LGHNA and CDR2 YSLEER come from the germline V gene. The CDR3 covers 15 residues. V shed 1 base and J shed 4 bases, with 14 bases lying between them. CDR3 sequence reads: CASSQALDSQYEQYF. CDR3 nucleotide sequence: TGCGCCAGCAGCCAAGCATTGGACAGCCAGTACGAGCAGTACTTC.

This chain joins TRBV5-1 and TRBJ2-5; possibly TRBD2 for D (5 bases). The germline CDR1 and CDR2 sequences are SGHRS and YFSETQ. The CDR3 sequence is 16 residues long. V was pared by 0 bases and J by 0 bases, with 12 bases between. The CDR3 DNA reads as TGCGCCAGCAGCTTGGAGCGGAATATGTACCAAGAGACCCAGTACTTC. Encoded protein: CASSLERNMYQETQYF.

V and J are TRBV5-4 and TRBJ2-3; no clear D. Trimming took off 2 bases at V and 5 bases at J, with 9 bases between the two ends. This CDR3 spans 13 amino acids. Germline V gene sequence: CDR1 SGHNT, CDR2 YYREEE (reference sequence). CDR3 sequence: CASSFSRGDTQYF. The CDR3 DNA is TGTGCCAGCAGCTTTTCAAGAGGAGATACGCAGTATTTT. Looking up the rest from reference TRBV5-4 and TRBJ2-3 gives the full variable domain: ETGVTQSPTHLIKTRGQQVTLRCSSQSGHNTVSWYQQALGQGPQFIFQYYREEENGRGNFPPRFSGLQFPNYSSELNVNALELDDSALYLCASSFSRGDTQYFGPGTRLTVL.

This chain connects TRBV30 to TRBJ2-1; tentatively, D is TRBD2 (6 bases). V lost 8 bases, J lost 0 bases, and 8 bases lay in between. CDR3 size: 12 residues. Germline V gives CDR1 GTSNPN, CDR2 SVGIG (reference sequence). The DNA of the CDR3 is TGTGCCGGGGACTTCTCCTACAATGAGCAGTTCTTC. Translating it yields CAGDFSYNEQFF.

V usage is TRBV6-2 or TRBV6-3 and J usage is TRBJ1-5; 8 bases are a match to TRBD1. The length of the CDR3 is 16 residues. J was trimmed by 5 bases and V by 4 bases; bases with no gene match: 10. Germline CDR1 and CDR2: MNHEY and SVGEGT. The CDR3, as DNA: TGTGCCAGCAGTTCAAAAGTTGGGACAGGCTATCAGCCCCAGCATTTT. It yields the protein CASSSKVGTGYQPQHF.

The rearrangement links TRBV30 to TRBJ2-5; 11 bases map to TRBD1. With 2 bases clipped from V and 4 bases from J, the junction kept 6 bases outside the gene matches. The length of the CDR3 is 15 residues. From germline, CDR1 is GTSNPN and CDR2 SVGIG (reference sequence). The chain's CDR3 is CAWSMDRGLGETQYF. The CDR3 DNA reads TGTGCCTGGAGTATGGACAGGGGGCTGGGAGAGACCCAGTACTTC.

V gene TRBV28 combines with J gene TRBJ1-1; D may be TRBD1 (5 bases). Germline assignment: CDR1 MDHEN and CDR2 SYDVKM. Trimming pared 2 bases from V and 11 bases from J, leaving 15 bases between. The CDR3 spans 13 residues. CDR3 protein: CASSLGVEGRAFF. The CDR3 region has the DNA TGTGCCAGCAGTTTAGGGGTCGAGGGGAGGGCTTTCTTT.

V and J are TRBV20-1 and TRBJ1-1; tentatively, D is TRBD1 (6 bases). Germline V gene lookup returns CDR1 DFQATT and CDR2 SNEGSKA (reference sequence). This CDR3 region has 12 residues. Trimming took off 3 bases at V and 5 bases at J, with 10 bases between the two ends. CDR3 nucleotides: TGCAGTGCTAGTGCAGGGGCAACTGAAGCTTTCTTT. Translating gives CSASAGATEAFF.

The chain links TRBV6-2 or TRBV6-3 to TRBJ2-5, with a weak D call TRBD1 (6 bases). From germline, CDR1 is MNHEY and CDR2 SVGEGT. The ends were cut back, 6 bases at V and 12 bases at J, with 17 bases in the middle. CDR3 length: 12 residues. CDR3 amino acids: CASSHHRAGKYF. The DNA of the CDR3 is TGTGCCAGCAGCCACCACAGGGCCGGGAAGTACTTC.

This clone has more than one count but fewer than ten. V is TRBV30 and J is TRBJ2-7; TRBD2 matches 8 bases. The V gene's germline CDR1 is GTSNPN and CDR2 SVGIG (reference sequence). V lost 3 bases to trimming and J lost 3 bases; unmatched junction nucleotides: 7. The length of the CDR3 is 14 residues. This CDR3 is CAWRVSGAGYEQYF. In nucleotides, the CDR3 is TGTGCCTGGAGGGTTAGCGGGGCCGGCTACGAGCAGTACTTC.

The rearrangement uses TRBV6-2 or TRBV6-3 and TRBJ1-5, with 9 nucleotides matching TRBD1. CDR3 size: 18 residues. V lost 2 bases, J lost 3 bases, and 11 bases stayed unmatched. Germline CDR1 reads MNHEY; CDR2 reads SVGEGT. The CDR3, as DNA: TGTGCCAGCAGTTACCAAAACCTCGGGACAGGGCACAATCAGCCCCAGCATTTT. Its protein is CASSYQNLGTGHNQPQHF.

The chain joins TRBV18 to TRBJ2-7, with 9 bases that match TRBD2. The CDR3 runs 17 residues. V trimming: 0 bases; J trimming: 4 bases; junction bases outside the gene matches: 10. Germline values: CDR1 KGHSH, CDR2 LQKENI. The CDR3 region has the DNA TGTGCCAGCTCACCACCGGCGGGACTAGCTCCAAATTACGAGCAGTACTTC. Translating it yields CASSPPAGLAPNYEQYF.

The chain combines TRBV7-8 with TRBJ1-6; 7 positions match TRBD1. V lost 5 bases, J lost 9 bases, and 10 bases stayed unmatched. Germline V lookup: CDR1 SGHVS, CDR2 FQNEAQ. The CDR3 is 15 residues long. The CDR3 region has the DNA TGTGCCAGCAGCCCTAGGACAGGCTTGGGTTCACCCCTCCACTTT. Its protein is CASSPRTGLGSPLHF.

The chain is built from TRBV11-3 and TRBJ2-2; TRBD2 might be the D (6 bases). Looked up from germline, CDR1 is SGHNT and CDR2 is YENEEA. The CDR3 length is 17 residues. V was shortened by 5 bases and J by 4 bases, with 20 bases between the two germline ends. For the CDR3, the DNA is TGTGCCAGCAGCCTAAGGAGGGGCGAGAGCCCCACCGGGGAGCTGTTTTTT. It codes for CASSLRRGESPTGELFF. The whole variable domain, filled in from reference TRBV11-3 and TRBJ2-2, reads EAGVVQSPRYKIIEKKQPVAFWCNPISGHNTLYWYLQNLGQGPELLIRYENEEAVDDSQLPKDRFSAERLKGVDSTLKIQPAELGDSAVYLCASSLRRGESPTGELFFGEGSRLTVL.

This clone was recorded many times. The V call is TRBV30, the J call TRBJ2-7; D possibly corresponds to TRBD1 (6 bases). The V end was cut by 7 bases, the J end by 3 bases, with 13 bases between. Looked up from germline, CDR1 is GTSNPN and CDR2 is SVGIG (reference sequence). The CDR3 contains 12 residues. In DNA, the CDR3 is TGTGCCTTCAGGGGCAGCCACTACGAGCAGTACTTC. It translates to CAFRGSHYEQYF.

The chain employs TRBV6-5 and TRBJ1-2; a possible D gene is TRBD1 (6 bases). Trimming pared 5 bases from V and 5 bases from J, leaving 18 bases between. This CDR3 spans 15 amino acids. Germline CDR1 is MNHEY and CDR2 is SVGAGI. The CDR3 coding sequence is TGTGCCAGCAGTCGAAGTTCAGGGGAAGGGTATGGCTACACCTTC. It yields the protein CASSRSSGEGYGYTF.

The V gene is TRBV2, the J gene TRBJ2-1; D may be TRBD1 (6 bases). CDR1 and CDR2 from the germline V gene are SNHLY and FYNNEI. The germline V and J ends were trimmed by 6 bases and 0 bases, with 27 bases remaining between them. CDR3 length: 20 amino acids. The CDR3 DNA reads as TGTGCCAGCAGCCTATTGGCCGGGACATCTCTCGGAAGCTCCTACAATGAGCAGTTCTTC. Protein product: CASSLLAGTSLGSSYNEQFF.

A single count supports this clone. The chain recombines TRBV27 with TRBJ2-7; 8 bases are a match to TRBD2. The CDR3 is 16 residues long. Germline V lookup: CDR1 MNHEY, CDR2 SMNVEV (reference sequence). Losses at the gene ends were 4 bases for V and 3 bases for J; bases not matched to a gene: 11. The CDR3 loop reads CASSSPRSGSGYEQYF. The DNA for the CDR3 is TGTGCCAGCAGTTCCCCCAGGAGCGGGAGTGGCTACGAGCAGTACTTC.